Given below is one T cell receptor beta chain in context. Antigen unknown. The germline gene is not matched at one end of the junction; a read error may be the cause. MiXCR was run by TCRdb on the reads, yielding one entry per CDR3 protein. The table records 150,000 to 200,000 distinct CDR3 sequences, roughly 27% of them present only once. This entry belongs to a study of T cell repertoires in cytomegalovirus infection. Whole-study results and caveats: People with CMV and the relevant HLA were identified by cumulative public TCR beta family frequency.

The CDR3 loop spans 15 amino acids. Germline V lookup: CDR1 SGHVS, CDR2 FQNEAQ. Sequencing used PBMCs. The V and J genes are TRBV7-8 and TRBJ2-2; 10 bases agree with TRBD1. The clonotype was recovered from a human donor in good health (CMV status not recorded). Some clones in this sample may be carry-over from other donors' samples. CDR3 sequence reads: CASSPRTGGNGELFF. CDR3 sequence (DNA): TGTGCCAGCAGCCCCCGGACAGGGGGAAACGGGGAGCTGTTTTTC.